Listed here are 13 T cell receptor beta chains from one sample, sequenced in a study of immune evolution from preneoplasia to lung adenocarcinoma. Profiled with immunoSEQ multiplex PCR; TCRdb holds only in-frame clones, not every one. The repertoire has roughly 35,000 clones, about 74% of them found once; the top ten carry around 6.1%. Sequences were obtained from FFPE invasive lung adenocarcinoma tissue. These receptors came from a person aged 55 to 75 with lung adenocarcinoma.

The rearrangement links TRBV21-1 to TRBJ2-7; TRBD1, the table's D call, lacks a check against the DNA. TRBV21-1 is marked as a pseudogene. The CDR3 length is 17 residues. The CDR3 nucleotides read TGTGCCAGCAGCAAAGGCCTGGGGCACGGCACCCTGCCCGGGCAGTACTTC. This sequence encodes CASSKGLGHGTLPGQYF.

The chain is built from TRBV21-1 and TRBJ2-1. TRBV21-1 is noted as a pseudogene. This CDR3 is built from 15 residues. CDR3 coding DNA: TGTGCCAGCATCGTTCCGGGACCACCCGGGGATGAGCAGTTCTTC. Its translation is CASIVPGPPGDEQFF.

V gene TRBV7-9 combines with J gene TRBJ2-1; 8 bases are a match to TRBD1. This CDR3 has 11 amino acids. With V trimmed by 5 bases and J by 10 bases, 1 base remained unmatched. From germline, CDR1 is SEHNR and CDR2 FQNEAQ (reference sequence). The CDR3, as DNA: TGTGCCAGCAGCCAGGGGGCGGAGCAGTTCTTC. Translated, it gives CASSQGAEQFF.

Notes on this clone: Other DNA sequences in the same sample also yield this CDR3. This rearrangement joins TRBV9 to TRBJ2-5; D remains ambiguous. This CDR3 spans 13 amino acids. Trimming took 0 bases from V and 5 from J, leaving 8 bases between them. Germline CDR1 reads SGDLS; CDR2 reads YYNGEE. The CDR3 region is CASSVAGEETQYF. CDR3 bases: TGTGCCAGCAGCGTAGCTGGTGAGGAGACCCAGTACTTC.

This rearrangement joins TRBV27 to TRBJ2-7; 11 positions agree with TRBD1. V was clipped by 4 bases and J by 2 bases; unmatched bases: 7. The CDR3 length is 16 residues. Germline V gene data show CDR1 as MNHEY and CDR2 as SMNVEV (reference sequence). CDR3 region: CASSWTGGQGAYEQYF. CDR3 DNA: TGTGCCAGCAGTTGGACAGGGGGACAGGGGGCCTACGAGCAGTACTTC.

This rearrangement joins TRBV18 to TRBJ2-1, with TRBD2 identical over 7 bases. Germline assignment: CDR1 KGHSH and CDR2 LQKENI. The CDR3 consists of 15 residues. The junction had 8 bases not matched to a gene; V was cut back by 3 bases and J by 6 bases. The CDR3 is CASSPNRDYLNEQFF. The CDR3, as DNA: TGTGCCAGCTCACCGAACCGGGACTACCTCAATGAGCAGTTCTTC.

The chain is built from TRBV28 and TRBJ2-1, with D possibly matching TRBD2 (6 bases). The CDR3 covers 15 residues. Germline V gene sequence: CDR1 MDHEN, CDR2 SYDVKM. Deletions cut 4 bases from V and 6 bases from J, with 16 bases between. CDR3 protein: CASSSPGGRINEQFF. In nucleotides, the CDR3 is TGTGCCAGCAGTTCCCCCGGAGGGAGAATCAATGAGCAGTTCTTC.

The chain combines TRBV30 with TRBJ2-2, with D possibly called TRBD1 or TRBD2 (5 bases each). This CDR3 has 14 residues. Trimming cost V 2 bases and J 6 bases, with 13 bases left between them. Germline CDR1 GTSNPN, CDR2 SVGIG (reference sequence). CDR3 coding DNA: TGTGCCTGGAGTTATGGGGGTTTTGCCGGGGAGCTGTTTTTT. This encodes CAWSYGGFAGELFF.

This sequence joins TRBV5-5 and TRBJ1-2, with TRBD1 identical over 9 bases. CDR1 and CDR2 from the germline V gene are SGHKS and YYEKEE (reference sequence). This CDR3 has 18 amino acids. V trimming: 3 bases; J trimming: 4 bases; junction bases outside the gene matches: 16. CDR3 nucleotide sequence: TGTGCCAGCAGCTCTCCCTCCGGGACAGGGTTTCGGAGCTATGGCTACACCTTC. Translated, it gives CASSSPSGTGFRSYGYTF.

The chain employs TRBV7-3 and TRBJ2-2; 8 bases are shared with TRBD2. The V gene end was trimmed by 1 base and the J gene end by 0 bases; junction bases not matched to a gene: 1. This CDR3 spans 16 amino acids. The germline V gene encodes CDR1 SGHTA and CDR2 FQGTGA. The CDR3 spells CASSLNSGTNTGELFF. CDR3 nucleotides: TGTGCCAGCAGCTTAAATAGCGGGACGAACACCGGGGAGCTGTTTTTT.

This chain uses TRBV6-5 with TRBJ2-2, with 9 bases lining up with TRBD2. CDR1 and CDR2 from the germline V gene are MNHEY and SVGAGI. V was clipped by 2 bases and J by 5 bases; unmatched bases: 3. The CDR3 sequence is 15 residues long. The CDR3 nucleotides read TGTGCCAGCAGTTACGGGACTAGCCCAACCGGGGAGCTGTTTTTT. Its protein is CASSYGTSPTGELFF.

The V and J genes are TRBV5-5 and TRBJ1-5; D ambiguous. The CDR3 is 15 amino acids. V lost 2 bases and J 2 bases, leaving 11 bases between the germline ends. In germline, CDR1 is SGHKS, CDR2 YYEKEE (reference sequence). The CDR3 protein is CASSFGVNGNQPQHF. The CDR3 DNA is TGTGCCAGCAGCTTCGGGGTTAATGGCAATCAGCCCCAGCATTTT.

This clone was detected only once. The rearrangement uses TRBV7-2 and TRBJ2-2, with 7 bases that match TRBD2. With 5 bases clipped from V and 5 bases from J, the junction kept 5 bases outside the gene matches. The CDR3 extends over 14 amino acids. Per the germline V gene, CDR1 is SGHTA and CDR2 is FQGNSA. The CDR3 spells CASSRDYTTGELFF. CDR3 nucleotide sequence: TGTGCCAGCAGCCGGGACTATACGACCGGGGAGCTGTTTTTT.